The sequence of this T cell receptor (beta chain) was determined in a study of beta chain features in type 1 diabetes. Background on the study: The patients were much like the healthy donors in age, gender and cell yields.

Sort purity for all populations was recorded as exceeding 98%. For this clone: Its target is unknown.

From germline, CDR1 is SGHTA and CDR2 FQGNSA. Deletions cut 1 base from V and 0 bases from J, with 12 bases between. The CDR3 length is 16 residues. Study outcomes and limitations: TCRB CDR3 length was moderately but significantly reduced in all four CD4+ subsets of Type 1 diabetes patients.

Sequenced material consisted of expressed TCRB transcripts (all of the isolated RNA was reverse transcribed). Method: immunoSEQ multiplex PCR; TCRdb's copy keeps in-frame clones and lacks some. This table holds 250,000 to 300,000 clones, around 25% found once. The specimen sequenced was naive CD4+ T cells from blood. This clonotype was sampled from a woman under 40 with type 1 diabetes. V is TRBV7-2 and J is TRBJ1-2; D remains ambiguous. The CDR3 is CASSLDAGAANYGYTF. In nucleotides, the CDR3 is TGTGCCAGCAGCTTAGACGCAGGCGCCGCTAACTATGGCTACACCTTC.